These 22 T cell receptor beta chains came from one sample sequenced in a study of shared clonotypes between healthy human individuals. The naive CD8 fraction comprised CD45RO-negative cells positively selected for CCR7 and excluded terminally differentiated effector memory CD45RA+ cells. TCRdb's copy holds only in-frame clones and misses some; the assay was immunoSEQ multiplex PCR. The data contain 2 million to 2.5 million clones, 93% of them seen just once; the ten biggest clones take up under 2%. What was sequenced was naive CD8+ T cells from PBMCs. The receptors were gathered from a man between 18 and 29 years old in good health. Some clones in this sample may be carry-over from other donors' samples.

Concerning this clone itself: This sample includes further DNA sequences coding for the same CDR3. The chain recombines TRBV19 with TRBJ1-5; unclear D gene. From germline, CDR1 is LNHDA and CDR2 SQIVND (reference sequence). Trimming stripped 3 bases from V and 1 base from J, with 7 bases between. The CDR3 runs to 14 residues. CDR3 sequence: CASSIRDSNQPQHF. The CDR3 DNA reads TGTGCCAGTAGTATTAGAGACAGCAATCAGCCCCAGCATTTT.

The V and J genes are TRBV2 and TRBJ2-7; D is possibly TRBD2 (7 bases). The germline V and J ends were trimmed by 10 bases and 2 bases, with 21 bases remaining between them. Germline lookup yields CDR1 SNHLY and CDR2 FYNNEI. The CDR3 is made up of 15 amino acids. The CDR3 DNA sequence: TGTGCCATTCTGGGGCGGGGCGGGGGCACCTACGAGCAGTACTTC. Translated, it gives CAILGRGGGTYEQYF.

The chain links TRBV7-3 to TRBJ2-1; 10 bases map to TRBD2. Germline CDR1 SGHTA, CDR2 FQGTGA. The CDR3 is 16 residues long. The V and J ends lost 5 bases and 7 bases, in that order; junction bases with no gene match: 11. The CDR3 coding sequence is TGTGCCAGCAGCGTAGTAAGCGGGAGGGCCTGGAATGAGCAGTTCTTC. Translation: CASSVVSGRAWNEQFF.

The J gene is TRBJ1-2, the V gene TRBV7-2; D is perhaps TRBD1 (6 bases). Germline V lookup: CDR1 SGHTA, CDR2 FQGNSA. Trimming removed 7 bases from V and 0 bases from J, with 18 bases in between. This CDR3 is built from 16 residues. The CDR3 coding sequence is TGTGCCAGCACCTTTCCTAGGGGGGAGACTAACTATGGCTACACCTTC. It is translated as CASTFPRGETNYGYTF.

The chain carries TRBV6-5 and TRBJ1-2; 9 bases fit TRBD1. From germline, CDR1 is MNHEY and CDR2 SVGAGI. V shed 5 bases, J shed 7 bases, and the junction held 8 bases outside the gene matches. The CDR3 totals 14 residues. The CDR3 nucleotides are TGTGCCAGCAGTCAGGACAGGGGCCGGTTTGGCTACACCTTC. Its protein is CASSQDRGRFGYTF.

The chain couples TRBV6-5 to TRBJ2-1; 7 bases match TRBD2. This CDR3 has 15 amino acids. CDR1 is MNHEY and CDR2 is SVGAGI in the germline V gene. Losses at the gene ends were 5 bases for V and 6 bases for J; bases not matched to a gene: 10. In DNA form, the CDR3 reads TGTGCCAGCAGTACAACCGTAGCGGGCCTCAATGAGCAGTTCTTC. Its translation is CASSTTVAGLNEQFF.

Here the CDR3 reads CASSESSGMSDTQYF. CDR3 coding DNA: TGTGCCAGCAGTGAATCTAGCGGGATGTCAGATACGCAGTATTTT. This rearrangement joins TRBV2 to TRBJ2-3, with 9 bases fitting TRBD2. CDR1 and CDR2 from the germline V gene are SNHLY and FYNNEI. The V gene end was trimmed by 2 bases and the J gene end by 4 bases; junction bases not matched to a gene: 4. CDR3 length: 15 amino acids.

This chain uses TRBV21-1 with TRBJ2-7; the table calls TRBD1, which could not be checked here. TRBV21-1 is classified as a pseudogene. This CDR3 spans 16 amino acids. The CDR3 DNA reads as TGTGCCATCCTTATTTCCGGGACAGCGTGTGATTACGAGCAGTACTTC. Translated: CAILISGTACDYEQYF.

This clone has just a few counts. In the same sample, other DNA sequences code for this CDR3. The V gene is TRBV27, the J gene TRBJ1-5; weak D call: TRBD1 (5 bases). The germline V and J ends were trimmed by 2 bases and 4 bases, with 9 bases remaining between them. Per germline, CDR1 MNHEY and CDR2 SMNVEV (reference sequence). CDR3 size: 14 residues. CDR3 nucleotide sequence: TGTGCCAGCAGTTTAGCAGGGACGAATCAGCCCCAGCATTTT. Translation gives CASSLAGTNQPQHF.

The CDR3 nucleotides are TGTGCCAGCAGTTGGAACAGGGCGGGTAATGAGCAGTTCTTC. Protein: CASSWNRAGNEQFF. V is TRBV2 and J is TRBJ2-1; D perhaps matches TRBD1 (6 bases). Trimming removed 5 bases from V and 7 bases from J, with 15 bases in between. Germline assignment: CDR1 SNHLY and CDR2 FYNNEI. This CDR3 contains 14 residues.

CDR3 protein: CASRLYPGAPQYF. In DNA form, the CDR3 reads TGTGCCAGCCGCCTTTATCCGGGAGCTCCGCAGTACTTC. V is TRBV27 and J is TRBJ2-7, with a possible D match to TRBD2 (6 bases). The length of the CDR3 is 13 residues. V was shortened by 8 bases and J by 9 bases, with 20 bases between the two germline ends. Looked up from germline, CDR1 is MNHEY and CDR2 is SMNVEV (reference sequence).

The genes are TRBV11-2 and TRBJ1-4, with D possibly TRBD1 on 5 matching bases. From germline, CDR1 is SGHAT and CDR2 FQNNGV. The CDR3 sequence is 14 residues long. Trimming pared 7 bases from V and 9 bases from J, leaving 18 bases between. CDR3 residues: CASTGGAGAKKLFF. In DNA, the CDR3 is TGTGCCAGCACCGGCGGGGCAGGTGCAAAAAAACTGTTTTTT.

The V call is TRBV6-5, the J call TRBJ1-1; the D is unclear. Germline-derived CDR1 and CDR2 are MNHEY and SVGAGI. The CDR3 sequence is 14 residues long. V was clipped by 5 bases and J by 1 base, with 11 bases between them. CDR3 nucleotides: TGTGCCAGCAGTGAATCAAAGAAGAACACTGAAGCTTTCTTT. Residues: CASSESKKNTEAFF.

The chain has TRBV7-2 and TRBJ2-3; the D gene is possibly TRBD2 (6 bases). Trimming pared 3 bases from V and 4 bases from J, leaving 8 bases between. The CDR3 is 13 residues long. Germline loops: CDR1 SGHTA, CDR2 FQGNSA. Written as DNA, the CDR3 is TGTGCCAGCAGCTTCCGGGACTCAGATACGCAGTATTTT. It encodes CASSFRDSDTQYF.

This clone was seen a single time. The V call is TRBV10-2, the J call TRBJ2-7; 7 bases align to TRBD2. V dropped 8 bases and J dropped 3; count of bases not matched to a gene: 13. The CDR3 runs to 15 residues. The germline CDR1 and CDR2 sequences are WSHSY and SAAADI. The CDR3 is CASRRGFGLDYEQYF. For the CDR3, the DNA is TGCGCCAGCCGGCGGGGGTTTGGACTAGACTACGAGCAGTACTTC.

The J gene is TRBJ2-5, the V gene TRBV11-2; TRBD1 matches 8 bases. Germline CDR1 reads SGHAT; CDR2 reads FQNNGV. The CDR3 runs to 15 residues. The junction had 5 bases not matched to a gene; V was cut back by 3 bases and J by 2 bases. CDR3 region: CASSLGYRGQETQYF. The CDR3 DNA sequence: TGTGCCAGCAGCTTGGGGTACAGGGGGCAAGAGACCCAGTACTTC.

CDR3 region: CASSQTFMGERIEQYF. In nucleotides, the CDR3 is TGCGCCAGCAGCCAAACGTTCATGGGCGAGCGGATTGAGCAGTACTTC. The V call is TRBV4-1, the J call TRBJ2-7, with D perhaps matching TRBD2 (5 bases). The CDR3 has 16 residues. V lost 2 bases, J lost 7 bases, and 21 bases lay in between. Germline V gene lookup returns CDR1 MGHRA and CDR2 YSYEKL.

The chain has TRBV4-1 and TRBJ2-7; TRBD1 is a possible D gene (6 bases). The germline gives CDR1 MGHRA, CDR2 YSYEKL. CDR3 length: 15 residues. V was clipped by 4 bases and J by 3 bases, with 16 bases between them. CDR3 DNA: TGCGCCAGCAGCCTAATTATAGGGGGAAGCTACGAGCAGTACTTC. This codes for CASSLIIGGSYEQYF.

The rearrangement links TRBV9 to TRBJ2-1, with 7 bases fitting TRBD1. In germline, CDR1 is SGDLS, CDR2 YYNGEE. The V and J ends lost 0 bases and 3 bases, in that order; junction bases with no gene match: 6. The CDR3 consists of 16 residues. The CDR3 here is CASSVDRQGVYNEQFF. DNA of the CDR3: TGTGCCAGCAGCGTAGACAGACAGGGCGTCTACAATGAGCAGTTCTTC.

The chain couples TRBV6-1 to TRBJ2-5, with TRBD1 matching over 8 bases. J was trimmed by 1 base and V by 10 bases; bases with no gene match: 2. The CDR3 runs 12 residues. Per the germline V gene, CDR1 is MNHNS and CDR2 is SASEGT. The CDR3 nucleotides read TGTGCCACCGGGACAGGCCAAGAGACCCAGTACTTC. It is translated as CATGTGQETQYF.

The chain joins TRBV28 to TRBJ1-5; 9 bases are a match to TRBD1. This CDR3 has 16 residues. From germline, CDR1 is MDHEN and CDR2 SYDVKM. V lost 2 bases, J lost 6 bases, and 8 bases stayed unmatched. CDR3 sequence: CASSLPPGTGIQPQHF. As DNA, the CDR3 is TGTGCCAGCAGTTTACCCCCCGGGACAGGGATTCAGCCCCAGCATTTT.

This rearrangement joins TRBV5-4 to TRBJ1-3; no definite D call. The CDR3 has 12 residues. Per germline, CDR1 SGHNT and CDR2 YYREEE (reference sequence). The V end was cut by 6 bases, the J end by 7 bases, with 11 bases between. In DNA form, the CDR3 reads TGTGCCAGCAACGGAGAGGCCAACACCATATATTTT. As protein: CASNGEANTIYF. The whole variable domain, filled in from reference TRBV5-4 and TRBJ1-3, reads ETGVTQSPTHLIKTRGQQVTLRCSSQSGHNTVSWYQQALGQGPQFIFQYYREEENGRGNFPPRFSGLQFPNYSSELNVNALELDDSALYLCASNGEANTIYFGEGSWLTVV.